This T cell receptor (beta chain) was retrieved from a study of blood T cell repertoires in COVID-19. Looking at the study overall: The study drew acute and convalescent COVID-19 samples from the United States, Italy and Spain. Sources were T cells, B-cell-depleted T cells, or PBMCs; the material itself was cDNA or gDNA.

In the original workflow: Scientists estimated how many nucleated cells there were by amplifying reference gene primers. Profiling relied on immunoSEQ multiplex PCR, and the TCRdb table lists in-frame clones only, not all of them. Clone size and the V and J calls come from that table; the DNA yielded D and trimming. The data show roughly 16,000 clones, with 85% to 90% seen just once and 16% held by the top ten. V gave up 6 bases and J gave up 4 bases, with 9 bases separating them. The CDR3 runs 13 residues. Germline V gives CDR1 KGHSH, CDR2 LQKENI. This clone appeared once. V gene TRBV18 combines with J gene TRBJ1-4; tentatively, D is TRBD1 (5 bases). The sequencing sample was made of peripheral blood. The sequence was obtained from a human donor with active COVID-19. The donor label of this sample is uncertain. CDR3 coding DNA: TGTGCCAGCTCCCTCGACAGTAATGAAAAACTGTTTTTT. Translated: CASSLDSNEKLFF.